The 13 T cell receptor beta chains reported below all come from one sample, sequenced in a study of naive and memory T cell subsets. The beta constant-region primer was an equimolar mix of two oligonucleotides covering TRBC1 and TRBC2. MiXCR, applied by TCRdb to the UMI-ligation and nested PCR reads, yields one record per CDR3 protein. The sample lists about 85,000 distinct CDR3 sequences; around 13% were seen once. Sequencing input: central memory CD4+ T cells from blood. The source of these receptors is a human donor in good health.

The chain uses TRBV2 and TRBJ2-2, with D tentatively TRBD2 (5 bases). Trimming took off 7 bases at V and 5 bases at J, with 11 bases between the two ends. CDR3 length: 13 amino acids. The germline V gene has CDR1 SNHLY and CDR2 FYNNEI. The CDR3 sequence: CASKSSGTGELFF. The DNA of the CDR3 is TGTGCCAGCAAAAGTTCGGGGACCGGGGAGCTGTTTTTT.

This rearrangement joins TRBV6-1 to TRBJ2-1; D gene uncertain. Trimming cost V 4 bases and J 15 bases, with 13 bases left between them. This CDR3 is 11 amino acids long. CDR1 MNHNS and CDR2 SASEGT come from the germline V gene. The CDR3 DNA follows: TGTGCCAGCAGTGGAGACCTAGGGCGGTTCTTC. Translating gives CASSGDLGRFF.

V is TRBV12-3 or TRBV12-4 and J is TRBJ1-3; maybe TRBD1 (5 bases). V lost 1 base and J lost 2, with 12 bases in between. This CDR3 region has 16 residues. The CDR3 DNA is TGTGCCAGCAGTTTAGTCCTCCCACAGGCTGGAAACACCATATATTTT. Translating gives CASSLVLPQAGNTIYF.

This chain uses TRBV12-3 or TRBV12-4 with TRBJ2-1, with TRBD2 matching over 9 bases. V lost 2 bases, J lost 6 bases, and 8 bases stayed unmatched. The CDR3 extends over 16 amino acids. CDR3 in amino acids: CASSLPAGGLGNEQFF. The CDR3 DNA follows: TGTGCCAGCAGTTTACCTGCGGGAGGGCTCGGCAATGAGCAGTTCTTC.

The chain uses TRBV3-1 and TRBJ2-3; D unclear. Deletions cut 4 bases from V and 6 bases from J, with 14 bases between. Germline V gives CDR1 LGHDT, CDR2 YNNKEL (reference sequence). The CDR3 contains 14 residues. The CDR3 DNA reads TGTGCCAGCAGCCCCAATGGTCGTACCGATACGCAGTATTTT. Protein product: CASSPNGRTDTQYF.

The chain has TRBV7-2 and TRBJ2-2; maybe TRBD1 (5 bases). The CDR3 loop spans 19 amino acids. V was clipped by 5 bases and J by 4 bases, with 26 bases between them. The germline V gene has CDR1 SGHTA and CDR2 FQGNSA. In DNA, the CDR3 is TGTGCCAGCAGCCCTCCTCCTGCCCTCACCCCAACAGGCACCGGGGAGCTGTTTTTT. Residues: CASSPPPALTPTGTGELFF.

This clonotype was counted ten times or more. The V gene is TRBV14, the J gene TRBJ2-1; D is undetermined. Trimming left V 2 bases short and J 6 bases short, with 8 bases between. The V gene's germline CDR1 is SGHDN and CDR2 FVKESK. The CDR3 is 13 amino acids. DNA of the CDR3: TGTGCCAGCAGCCAACGACATCCCAATGAGCAGTTCTTC. Translated, it gives CASSQRHPNEQFF.

This clonotype has at least ten counts. The J gene is TRBJ1-1, the V gene TRBV12-3 or TRBV12-4; D gene uncertain. The CDR3 has 13 amino acids. Trimming took off 3 bases at V and 4 bases at J, with 9 bases between the two ends. CDR3 amino acids: CASSFRRVTEAFF. The CDR3 DNA is TGTGCCAGCAGTTTTCGACGGGTCACTGAAGCTTTCTTT.

The sample holds many counts of this clonotype. The chain combines TRBV5-1 with TRBJ2-5, with D uncertain. The CDR3 has 12 amino acids. V was pared by 3 bases and J by 7 bases, with 10 bases between. Germline lookup yields CDR1 SGHRS and CDR2 YFSETQ. The DNA of the CDR3 is TGCGCCAGCAGCTCCTCCCTGGGGACCCAGTACTTC. This encodes CASSSSLGTQYF.

The table lists this clonotype with many counts. The CDR3 is CASSLTTSGSLLDTQYF. For the CDR3, the DNA is TGTGCCAGCAGCTTGACGACTAGCGGGAGCCTTCTGGATACGCAGTATTTT. The chain carries TRBV7-9 and TRBJ2-3; TRBD2 matches 12 bases. Germline-derived CDR1 and CDR2 are SEHNR and FQNEAQ (reference sequence). This CDR3 has 17 amino acids. After removal of 3 bases from V and 6 bases from J, the junction contained 10 bases not matched to a gene.

V is TRBV7-2 and J is TRBJ2-7, with D possibly being TRBD1 (6 bases). Looked up from germline, CDR1 is SGHTA and CDR2 is FQGNSA. Trimming removed 5 bases from V and 1 base from J, with 12 bases in between. The CDR3 totals 14 residues. CDR3 amino acids: CASSNKRGSYEQYF. CDR3 bases: TGTGCCAGCAGCAACAAAAGGGGGTCCTACGAGCAGTACTTC.

The table lists this clonotype with a few counts. V usage is TRBV6-4 and J usage is TRBJ2-6, with 12 bases that match TRBD1. Per germline, CDR1 MRHNA and CDR2 SNTAGT. V shed 6 bases and J 0 bases; nucleotides not matched to a gene: 6. CDR3 length equals 18 residues. The CDR3 coding sequence is TGTGCCAGCAGATCCCGGGACAGGGGGCTCTCTGGGGCCAACGTCCTGACTTTC. Protein sequence: CASRSRDRGLSGANVLTF.

V usage is TRBV18 and J usage is TRBJ2-3; D gene unclear. The V gene lost 0 bases and the J gene lost 6 bases, with 7 bases spanning the gap. Germline lookup yields CDR1 KGHSH and CDR2 LQKENI. The CDR3 consists of 13 residues. This CDR3 reads CASSPPPADTQYF. The CDR3 coding sequence is TGTGCCAGCTCACCACCCCCCGCGGATACGCAGTATTTT.